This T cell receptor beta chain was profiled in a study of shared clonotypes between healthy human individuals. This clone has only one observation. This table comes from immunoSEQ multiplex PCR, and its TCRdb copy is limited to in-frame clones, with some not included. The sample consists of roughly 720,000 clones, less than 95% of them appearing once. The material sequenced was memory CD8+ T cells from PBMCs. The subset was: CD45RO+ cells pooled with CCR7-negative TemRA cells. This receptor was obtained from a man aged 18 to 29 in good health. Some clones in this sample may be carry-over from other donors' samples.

In DNA, the CDR3 is TGCGCCAGCAGCCAAAGGGGACAGGGGGCCTTTGAAGCTTTCTTT. Its translation: CASSQRGQGAFEAFF. The chain couples TRBV4-1 to TRBJ1-1; TRBD1 matches at 12 bases. The CDR3 covers 15 residues. Germline CDR1 and CDR2: MGHRA and YSYEKL. V lost 2 bases to trimming and J lost 7 bases; unmatched junction nucleotides: 5.